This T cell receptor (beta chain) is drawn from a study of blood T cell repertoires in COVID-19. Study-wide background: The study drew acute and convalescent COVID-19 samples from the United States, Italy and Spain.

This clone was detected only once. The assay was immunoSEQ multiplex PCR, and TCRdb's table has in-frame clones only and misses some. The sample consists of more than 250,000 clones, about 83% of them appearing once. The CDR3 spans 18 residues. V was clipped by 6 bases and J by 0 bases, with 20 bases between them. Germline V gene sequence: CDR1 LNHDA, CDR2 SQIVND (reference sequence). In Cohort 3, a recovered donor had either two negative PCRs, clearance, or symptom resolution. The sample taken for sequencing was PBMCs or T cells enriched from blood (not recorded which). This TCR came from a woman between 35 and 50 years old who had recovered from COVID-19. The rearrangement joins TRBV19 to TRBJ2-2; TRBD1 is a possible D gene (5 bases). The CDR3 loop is CASSRRVSFDTNTGELFF. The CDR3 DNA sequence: TGTGCCAGTAGCCGCAGGGTGTCCTTCGATACGAACACCGGGGAGCTGTTTTTT.